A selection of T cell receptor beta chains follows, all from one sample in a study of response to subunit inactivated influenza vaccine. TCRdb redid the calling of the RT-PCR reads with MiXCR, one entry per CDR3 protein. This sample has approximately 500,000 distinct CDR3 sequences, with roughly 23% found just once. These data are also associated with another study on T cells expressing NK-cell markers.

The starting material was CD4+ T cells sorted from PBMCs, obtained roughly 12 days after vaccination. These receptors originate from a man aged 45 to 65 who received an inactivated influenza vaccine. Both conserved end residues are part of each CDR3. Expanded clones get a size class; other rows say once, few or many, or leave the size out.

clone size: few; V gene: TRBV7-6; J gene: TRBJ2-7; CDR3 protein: CASSLSAGVSDEQYF
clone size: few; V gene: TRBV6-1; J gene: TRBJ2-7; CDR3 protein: CASSGPGLATPYEQYF
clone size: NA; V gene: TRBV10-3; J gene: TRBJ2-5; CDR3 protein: CAISESWETQYF
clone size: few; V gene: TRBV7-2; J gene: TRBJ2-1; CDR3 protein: CASSSTSGGANEQFF
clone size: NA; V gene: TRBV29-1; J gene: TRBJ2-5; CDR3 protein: CSARKPNRETQYF
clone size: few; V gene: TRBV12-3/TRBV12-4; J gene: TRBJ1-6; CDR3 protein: CASSLSGTGSPLHF
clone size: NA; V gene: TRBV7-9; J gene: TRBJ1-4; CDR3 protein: CASSLIGGINEKLFF
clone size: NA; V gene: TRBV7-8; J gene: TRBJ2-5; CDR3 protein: CASSPGKSRETQYF
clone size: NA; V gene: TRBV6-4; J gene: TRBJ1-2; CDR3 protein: CASSESPGAHGGYTF
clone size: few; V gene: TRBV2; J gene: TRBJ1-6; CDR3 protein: CASQRQFSGYNSPLHF
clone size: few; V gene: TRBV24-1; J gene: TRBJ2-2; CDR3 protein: CATSDFWANTGELFF
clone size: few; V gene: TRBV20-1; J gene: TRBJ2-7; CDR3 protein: CSASSDRGPPYEQYF
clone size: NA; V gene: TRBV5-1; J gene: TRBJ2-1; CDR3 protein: CASSLKTPRDEQFF
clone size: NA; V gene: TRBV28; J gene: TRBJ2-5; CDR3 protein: CASTPFESQETQYF
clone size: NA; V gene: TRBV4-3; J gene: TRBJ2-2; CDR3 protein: CASNRDRVVPGELFF
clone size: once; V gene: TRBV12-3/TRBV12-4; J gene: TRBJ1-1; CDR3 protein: CASSLETGPTALEAFF
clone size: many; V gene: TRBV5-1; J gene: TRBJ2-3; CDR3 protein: CASSLGVQDTQYF
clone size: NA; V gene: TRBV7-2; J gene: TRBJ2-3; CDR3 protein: CASRKSGGVDTQYF
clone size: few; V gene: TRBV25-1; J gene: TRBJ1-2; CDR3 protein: CASSERWNGYTF
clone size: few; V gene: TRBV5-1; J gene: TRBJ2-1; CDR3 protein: CASSHRQGNTYNEQFF
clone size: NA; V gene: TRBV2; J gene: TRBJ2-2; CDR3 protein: CASRLGAGELFF
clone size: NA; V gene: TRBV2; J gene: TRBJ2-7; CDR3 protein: CASMWNQQAGQYF
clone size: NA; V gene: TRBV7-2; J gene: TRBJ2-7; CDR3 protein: CASSIYRESGEQYF
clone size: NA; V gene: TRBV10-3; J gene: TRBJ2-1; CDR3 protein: CAISGPRHWSDEQFF
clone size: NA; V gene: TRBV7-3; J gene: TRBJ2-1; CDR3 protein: CASSFDSSGRGYEQFF
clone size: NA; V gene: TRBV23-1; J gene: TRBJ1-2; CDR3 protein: CASSPRTGRNTDGYTF
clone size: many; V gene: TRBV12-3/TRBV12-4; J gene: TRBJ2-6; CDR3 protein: CASSPSAGANVLTF
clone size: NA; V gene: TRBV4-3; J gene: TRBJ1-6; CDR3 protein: CASSPHFGGIVDSPLHF
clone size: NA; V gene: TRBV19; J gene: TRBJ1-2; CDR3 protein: CASSGQAYGYTF
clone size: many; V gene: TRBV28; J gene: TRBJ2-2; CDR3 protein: CASGGQGGGTGELFF
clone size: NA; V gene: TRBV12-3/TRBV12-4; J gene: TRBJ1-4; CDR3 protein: CASSLWVTNEKLFF
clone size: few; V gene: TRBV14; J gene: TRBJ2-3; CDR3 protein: CASSPRALRDTQYF
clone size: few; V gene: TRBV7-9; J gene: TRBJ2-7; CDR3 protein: CASSNGRRSYEQYF
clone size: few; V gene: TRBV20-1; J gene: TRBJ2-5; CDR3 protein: CSARDSGGETQYF
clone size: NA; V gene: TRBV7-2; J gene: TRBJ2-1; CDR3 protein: CASSLDISGGGNEQFF
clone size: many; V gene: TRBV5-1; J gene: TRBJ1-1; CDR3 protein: CASSFRTNDEAFF
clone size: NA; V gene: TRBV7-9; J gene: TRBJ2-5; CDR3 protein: CASSLRGPTETQYF
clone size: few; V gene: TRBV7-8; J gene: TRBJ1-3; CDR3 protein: CASSQGTASGNTIYF
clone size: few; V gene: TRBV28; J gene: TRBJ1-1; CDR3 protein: CASRLLWLGNTEAFF
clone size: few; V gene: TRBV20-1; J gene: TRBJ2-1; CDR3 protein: CSAIQNEQFF
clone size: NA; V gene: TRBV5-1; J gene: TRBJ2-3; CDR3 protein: CASSLVGGSGTDTQYF
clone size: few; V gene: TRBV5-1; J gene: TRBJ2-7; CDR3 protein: CASTTGTAAYEQYF
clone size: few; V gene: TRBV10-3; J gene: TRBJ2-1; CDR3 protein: CAIRGTGGPYNEQFF
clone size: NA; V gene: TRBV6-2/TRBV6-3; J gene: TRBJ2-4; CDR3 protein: CASSPTGLPWPGDF
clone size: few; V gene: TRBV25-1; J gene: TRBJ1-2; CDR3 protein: CASSGGRGYTF
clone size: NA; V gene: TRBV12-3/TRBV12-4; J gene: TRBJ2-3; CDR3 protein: CASSLGAQALIGTDTQYF
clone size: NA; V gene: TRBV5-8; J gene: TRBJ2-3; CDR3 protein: CASSLGTGVETDTQYF
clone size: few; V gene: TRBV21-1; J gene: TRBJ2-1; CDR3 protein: CASSRQGATRGGDEQFF
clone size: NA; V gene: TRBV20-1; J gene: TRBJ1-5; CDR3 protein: CSARLGSGGGQPQHF
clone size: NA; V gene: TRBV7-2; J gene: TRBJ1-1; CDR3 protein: CASSVTGGDTEAFF
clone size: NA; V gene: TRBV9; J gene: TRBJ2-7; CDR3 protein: CASSLAPGTSSYEQYF
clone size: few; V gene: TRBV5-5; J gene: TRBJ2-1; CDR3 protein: CASSGTGGINEQFF